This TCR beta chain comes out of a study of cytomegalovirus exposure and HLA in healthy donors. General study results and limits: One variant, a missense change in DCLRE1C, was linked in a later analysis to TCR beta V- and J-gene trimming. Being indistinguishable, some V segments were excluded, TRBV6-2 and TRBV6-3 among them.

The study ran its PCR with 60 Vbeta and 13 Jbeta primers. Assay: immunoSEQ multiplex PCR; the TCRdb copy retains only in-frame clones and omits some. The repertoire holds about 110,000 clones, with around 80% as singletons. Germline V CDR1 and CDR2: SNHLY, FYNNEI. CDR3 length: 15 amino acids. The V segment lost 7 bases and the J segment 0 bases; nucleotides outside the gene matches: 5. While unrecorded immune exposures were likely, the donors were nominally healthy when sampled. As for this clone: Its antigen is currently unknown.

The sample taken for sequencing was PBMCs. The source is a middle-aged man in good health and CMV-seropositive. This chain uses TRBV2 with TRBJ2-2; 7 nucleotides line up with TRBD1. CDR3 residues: CASKEQGANTGELFF. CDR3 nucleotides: TGTGCCAGCAAAGAGCAGGGGGCGAACACCGGGGAGCTGTTTTTT.